The sequence of this T cell receptor beta chain was determined in a study of blood T cell repertoires in COVID-19. Study-wide context: COVID-19 samples, acute and convalescent, were from the United States, Italy and Spain. In each case, the material was cDNA or gDNA derived from T cells, B-cell-depleted T cells, or PBMCs.

Profiling relied on immunoSEQ multiplex PCR, and the TCRdb table lists in-frame clones only, not all of them. The sample yields about 160,000 clones, 65% to 90% seen once. This CDR3 has 17 residues. Germline V gene sequence: CDR1 MGHRA, CDR2 YSYEKL. The V and J ends lost 0 bases and 1 base, in that order; junction bases with no gene match: 6. Seattle patients were enrolled during active infection and followed longitudinally. This clonotype originated in a middle-aged woman with COVID-19, enrolled during active disease. Sequenced material: peripheral blood. The V and J genes are TRBV4-1 and TRBJ2-3; 8 nucleotides match TRBD2. This CDR3 is CASSQDSSGGRTDTQYF. The CDR3 bases are TGCGCCAGCAGCCAAGATTCGAGCGGGGGCCGCACAGATACGCAGTATTTT.